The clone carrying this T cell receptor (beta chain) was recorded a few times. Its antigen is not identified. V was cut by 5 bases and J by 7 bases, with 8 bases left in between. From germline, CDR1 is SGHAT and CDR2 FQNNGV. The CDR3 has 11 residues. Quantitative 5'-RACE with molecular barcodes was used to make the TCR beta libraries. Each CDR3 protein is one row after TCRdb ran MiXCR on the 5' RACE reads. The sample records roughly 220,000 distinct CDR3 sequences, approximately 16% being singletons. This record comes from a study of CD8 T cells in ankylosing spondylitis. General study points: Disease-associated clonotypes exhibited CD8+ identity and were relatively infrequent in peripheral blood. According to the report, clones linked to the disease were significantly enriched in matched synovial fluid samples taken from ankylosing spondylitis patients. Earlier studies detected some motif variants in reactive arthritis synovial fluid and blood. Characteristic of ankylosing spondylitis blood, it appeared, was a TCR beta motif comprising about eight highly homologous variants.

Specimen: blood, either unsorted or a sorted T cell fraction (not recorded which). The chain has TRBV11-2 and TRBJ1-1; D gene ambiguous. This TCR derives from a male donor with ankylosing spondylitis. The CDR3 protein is CASSVGDEAFF. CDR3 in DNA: TGTGCCAGCAGCGTAGGTGATGAAGCTTTCTTT.